A single sample gave rise to the 24 T cell receptor beta chains below, sequenced in a study of shared clonotypes between healthy human individuals. Using immunoSEQ multiplex PCR, the repertoire was profiled, and TCRdb retains in-frame clones only, with some absent. The sample contains some 630,000 clones, roughly 96% of which appear only once. Positively selected for CCR7, the CD45RO-negative cells used as naive CD8 cells excluded terminally differentiated effector memory CD45RA+ cells. The sequencing sample was made of naive CD8+ T cells sorted from blood. These receptors all come from a woman under 40 in good health.

Of note for this clone: This sample also contains other DNA sequences that code for the same CDR3. V is TRBV6-5 and J is TRBJ2-5; D not resolved. CDR3 length: 10 amino acids. Trimming stripped 8 bases from V and 2 bases from J, with 3 bases between. Germline V gene data show CDR1 as MNHEY and CDR2 as SVGAGI. The CDR3 here is CASGQETQYF. The CDR3 nucleotides are TGTGCCAGCGGTCAAGAGACCCAGTACTTC.

This rearrangement joins TRBV5-1 to TRBJ2-1; 15 nucleotides agree with TRBD2. Losses at the gene ends were 1 base for V and 9 bases for J; bases not matched to a gene: 11. This CDR3 spans 18 amino acids. Germline CDR1 is SGHRS and CDR2 is YFSETQ. CDR3 coding DNA: TGCGCCAGCAGCTTGAACGGACTAGCGGGAGGGCCCCGAGGTGAGCAGTTCTTC. Its protein product is CASSLNGLAGGPRGEQFF.

The chain employs TRBV7-8 and TRBJ1-2; D is uncertain. The CDR3 totals 16 residues. V was cut by 1 base and J by 1 base, with 13 bases left in between. Germline CDR1 SGHVS, CDR2 FQNEAQ. For the CDR3, the DNA is TGTGCCAGCAGCTTAGTGAATGATGAACTTAACTATGGCTACACCTTC. Its protein is CASSLVNDELNYGYTF.

CDR3 sequence: CASSIGRVLPYNEQFF. The CDR3 DNA reads as TGTGCCAGTAGTATAGGGAGGGTTTTGCCATACAATGAGCAGTTCTTC. This chain links TRBV19 with TRBJ2-1; TRBD2 might be the D (6 bases). This CDR3 contains 16 residues. Deletions cut 1 base from V and 4 bases from J, with 14 bases between. The germline CDR1 and CDR2 sequences are LNHDA and SQIVND (reference sequence).

The V gene is TRBV5-4, the J gene TRBJ2-5; TRBD1 might be the D (5 bases). This CDR3 spans 15 amino acids. V lost 3 bases to trimming and J lost 5 bases, with 17 bases between them. CDR1 is SGHNT and CDR2 is YYREEE in the germline V gene (reference sequence). The CDR3 bases are TGTGCCAGCAGCTCACCGGACACCCCAGGGGAGACCCAGTACTTC. It translates to CASSSPDTPGETQYF.

Details on this clone: The sample holds other DNA sequences that translate to the same CDR3. This CDR3 is CASSLRGPPYNEQFF. The CDR3 region has the DNA TGTGCCAGCAGTTTGAGGGGGCCTCCCTACAATGAGCAGTTCTTC. V is TRBV27 and J is TRBJ2-1; the match to TRBD1 covers 7 bases. The CDR3 runs to 15 residues. CDR1 and CDR2 from the germline V gene are MNHEY and SMNVEV (reference sequence). Germline trimming cut 3 bases from V and 2 bases from J; bases unmatched to any gene: 4.

The gene calls are TRBV19 and TRBJ1-5; 8 nucleotides agree with TRBD1. J was trimmed by 0 bases and V by 5 bases; bases with no gene match: 3. CDR1 is LNHDA, CDR2 SQIVND, per germline (reference sequence). The CDR3 covers 15 residues. The CDR3 nucleotides are TGTGCCAGTAGTTGGACAGGGATTAGCAATCAGCCCCAGCATTTT. It specifies CASSWTGISNQPQHF.

The gene calls are TRBV28 and TRBJ1-2; perhaps TRBD1 as D (6 bases). The V gene's germline CDR1 is MDHEN and CDR2 SYDVKM. Trimming pared 6 bases from V and 3 bases from J, leaving 17 bases between. The length of the CDR3 is 15 residues. CDR3 amino acids: CASSRRDTDYYGYTF. As DNA, the CDR3 is TGTGCCAGCAGCCGCCGGGACACGGATTACTATGGCTACACCTTC.

J is TRBJ1-4 and V is TRBV5-6; no firm D call. Germline V gene data show CDR1 as SGHDT and CDR2 as YYEEEE. Trimming cost V 4 bases and J 5 bases, with 12 bases left between them. The length of the CDR3 is 14 residues. The CDR3 here is CASSTGLGNEKLFF. The CDR3 region has the DNA TGTGCCAGCAGCACGGGCCTTGGGAATGAAAAACTGTTTTTT.

V gene TRBV7-9 combines with J gene TRBJ1-5; D unclear. Trimming took off 3 bases at V and 0 bases at J, with 3 bases between the two ends. The CDR3 spans 13 residues. Germline-derived CDR1 and CDR2 are SEHNR and FQNEAQ (reference sequence). The CDR3 sequence is CASSFYSNQPQHF. The CDR3 DNA is TGTGCCAGCAGCTTTTATAGCAATCAGCCCCAGCATTTT. The full variable domain, in which reference TRBV7-9 and TRBJ1-5 provide the parts outside the CDR3, is DTGVSQNPRHKITKRGQNVTFRCDPISEHNRLYWYRQTLGQGPEFLTYFQNEAQLEKSRLLSDRFSAERPKGSFSTLEIQRTEQGDSAMYLCASSFYSNQPQHFGDGTRLSIL.

The chain employs TRBV6-6 and TRBJ2-2; D is possibly TRBD1 (5 bases). The CDR3 length is 14 residues. Germline CDR1 is MNHNY and CDR2 is SVGAGI (reference sequence). Trimming removed 4 bases from V and 6 bases from J, with 12 bases in between. The CDR3, as DNA: TGTGCCAGCAGTTCCCGGACATCGGCCGGGGAGCTGTTTTTT. This translates into CASSSRTSAGELFF.

As regards this clone: A junction end diverges from the germline sequence, so it may reflect a read error. The same CDR3 arises from other DNA sequences in this sample as well. The V and J genes are TRBV10-1 and TRBJ2-2; tentatively, D is TRBD2 (5 bases). This CDR3 region has 12 residues. The germline gives CDR1 WNHNN, CDR2 SYGVQD (reference sequence). The CDR3, as DNA: TGCGCCAGCAGTGAGAACACCGGGGAACTGTTTTTT. It is translated as CASSENTGELFF.

V and J are TRBV6-5 and TRBJ1-2, with D perhaps matching TRBD1 (5 bases). CDR3 length equals 14 residues. The germline V and J ends were trimmed by 0 bases and 4 bases, with 9 bases remaining between them. Germline V CDR1 and CDR2: MNHEY, SVGAGI. CDR3 loop: CASSYSEGIYGYTF. Written as DNA, the CDR3 is TGTGCCAGCAGTTACTCGGAGGGGATCTATGGCTACACCTTC.

V is TRBV27 and J is TRBJ2-5, with D possibly being TRBD1 (7 bases). Germline V gene sequence: CDR1 MNHEY, CDR2 SMNVEV (reference sequence). This CDR3 has 15 residues. The V gene lost 4 bases and the J gene lost 2 bases, with 14 bases spanning the gap. The CDR3 DNA is TGTGCCAGCAGTTCGGGCAGGGGGGCTCAAGAGACCCAGTACTTC. Translation gives CASSSGRGAQETQYF.

This rearrangement joins TRBV28 to TRBJ2-4; D assignment may be TRBD1 or TRBD2 (5 bases each). The CDR3 is made up of 14 amino acids. CDR1 is MDHEN, CDR2 SYDVKM, per germline. Trimming stripped 6 bases from V and 4 bases from J, with 13 bases between. The CDR3: CASSPKGPKNIQYF. The CDR3 DNA sequence: TGTGCCAGCAGCCCAAAGGGACCAAAAAACATTCAGTACTTC.

The chain is built from TRBV30 and TRBJ2-7, with 9 bases identical to TRBD2. V shed 2 bases, J shed 6 bases, and the junction held 5 bases outside the gene matches. Germline values: CDR1 GTSNPN, CDR2 SVGIG (reference sequence). The CDR3 is 13 amino acids. The CDR3: CAWSLSGSGEQYF. The CDR3, as DNA: TGTGCCTGGAGTCTTAGCGGGAGTGGCGAGCAGTACTTC.

The chain recombines TRBV9 with TRBJ2-5; a weak D match, TRBD1 (5 bases). With the DNA end fitting TRBJ2-7 better, the J assignment may be wrong. The CDR3 extends over 13 amino acids. CDR1 and CDR2 from the germline V gene are SGDLS and YYNGEE. CDR3 nucleotides: TGTGCCAGCAGCCCGGACAAGACCTACGAGCAGTACTTC. This encodes CASSPDKTYEQYF.

As concerns this clone: Within the sample, other DNA sequences also encode this same CDR3. The chain is built from TRBV4-1 and TRBJ2-7; no clear D gene. Germline V lookup: CDR1 MGHRA, CDR2 YSYEKL. CDR3 length equals 14 residues. Trimming stripped 0 bases from V and 1 base from J, with 7 bases between. For the CDR3, the DNA is TGCGCCAGCAGCCAAGATTGGGAATCCTACGAGCAGTACTTC. Its translation: CASSQDWESYEQYF.

The CDR3 is CASKQTYDYEQYF. Written as DNA, the CDR3 is TGTGCCAGCAAACAGACATACGACTACGAGCAGTACTTC. The rearrangement uses TRBV6-1 and TRBJ2-7; D gene unclear. With 7 bases removed from V and 3 bases from J, the gap between germline ends came to 13 bases. The CDR3 extends over 13 amino acids. Germline loops: CDR1 MNHNS, CDR2 SASEGT.

A single count supports this clone. This chain links TRBV19 with TRBJ1-5; 8 positions match TRBD1. Germline assignment: CDR1 LNHDA and CDR2 SQIVND (reference sequence). The CDR3 totals 16 residues. With 6 bases clipped from V and 4 bases from J, the junction kept 11 bases outside the gene matches. CDR3 sequence: CASRKGTGGRNQPQHF. CDR3 nucleotide sequence: TGTGCCAGTAGAAAGGGGACAGGAGGGCGAAATCAGCCCCAGCATTTT.

This chain uses TRBV27 with TRBJ2-7; 7 bases are shared with TRBD2. Per germline, CDR1 MNHEY and CDR2 SMNVEV (reference sequence). The CDR3 is 14 residues long. V was pared by 2 bases and J by 4 bases, with 5 bases of the junction left unmatched. This CDR3 is CASSLAGDQYEQYF. The CDR3 DNA sequence: TGTGCCAGCAGTTTAGCGGGAGATCAGTACGAGCAGTACTTC.

CDR3: CASSVLAGNEQYF. The DNA for the CDR3 is TGTGCCAGCAGTGTCCTAGCGGGAAACGAGCAGTACTTC. The chain combines TRBV25-1 with TRBJ2-7; 9 nucleotides line up with TRBD2. The junction had 3 bases not matched to a gene; V was cut back by 4 bases and J by 5 bases. This CDR3 is 13 amino acids long. The germline V gene encodes CDR1 MGHDK and CDR2 SYGVNS.

Here the CDR3 reads CASSPSYRGPYEQYF. In nucleotides, the CDR3 is TGTGCCAGCAGTCCCAGCTACAGGGGCCCCTACGAGCAGTACTTC. This rearrangement joins TRBV28 to TRBJ2-7; 7 bases align to TRBD1. This CDR3 comprises 15 residues. Germline lookup yields CDR1 MDHEN and CDR2 SYDVKM. V was pared by 5 bases and J by 2 bases, with 9 bases of the junction left unmatched.

This clone appeared a single time. This sequence joins TRBV6-6 and TRBJ1-2; unclear D gene. Between the trimmed V and J ends, which lost 6 bases and 4 bases, there was a span of 9 bases. The CDR3 is made up of 12 amino acids. Per the germline V gene, CDR1 is MNHNY and CDR2 is SVGAGI (reference sequence). The CDR3 is CASSHEGYGYTF. The CDR3 DNA is TGTGCCAGCAGCCACGAAGGCTATGGCTACACCTTC.